This T cell receptor (beta chain) came from a study of control samples from healthy donors and cancer patients. Clones were sequenced by immunoSEQ multiplex PCR, and TCRdb holds only the in-frame ones, with some missing. The data show tens of thousands of clones, 82% seen once. V dropped 4 bases and J dropped 2 bases, with 16 bases sitting between them. Germline loops: CDR1 SGHTA, CDR2 FQGNSA. The CDR3 has 16 amino acids. This receptor was taken from a woman in her sixties or seventies in good health. Sequencing used blood. This chain joins TRBV7-2 and TRBJ2-3; D may correspond to TRBD1 or TRBD2 (7 bases each). The CDR3 sequence is CASSSQGGALTDTQYF. DNA of the CDR3: TGTGCCAGCAGCTCCCAGGGGGGGGCCCTCACAGATACGCAGTATTTT.